The source of this T cell receptor (beta chain) is a study of cytomegalovirus exposure and HLA in healthy donors. Looked up from germline, CDR1 is SGHVS and CDR2 is FQNEAQ. Trimming cost V 4 bases and J 0 bases; bases outside gene matches: 5. The CDR3 extends over 16 amino acids. In the PCR, 60 Vbeta and 13 Jbeta primers were used. Some clones are missing from TCRdb's copy, which holds only in-frame ones; the method was immunoSEQ multiplex PCR. This sample has around 100,000 clones, with about 77% found just once. V gene TRBV7-8 combines with J gene TRBJ2-2; TRBD1 agrees at 7 bases. The TCR originated in a woman aged 45-65 years in good health and CMV-seropositive. The sample taken for sequencing was PBMCs. CDR3 in DNA: TGTGCCAGCAGCTCGGACAGGATCACGAACACCGGGGAGCTGTTTTTT. It translates to CASSSDRITNTGELFF.